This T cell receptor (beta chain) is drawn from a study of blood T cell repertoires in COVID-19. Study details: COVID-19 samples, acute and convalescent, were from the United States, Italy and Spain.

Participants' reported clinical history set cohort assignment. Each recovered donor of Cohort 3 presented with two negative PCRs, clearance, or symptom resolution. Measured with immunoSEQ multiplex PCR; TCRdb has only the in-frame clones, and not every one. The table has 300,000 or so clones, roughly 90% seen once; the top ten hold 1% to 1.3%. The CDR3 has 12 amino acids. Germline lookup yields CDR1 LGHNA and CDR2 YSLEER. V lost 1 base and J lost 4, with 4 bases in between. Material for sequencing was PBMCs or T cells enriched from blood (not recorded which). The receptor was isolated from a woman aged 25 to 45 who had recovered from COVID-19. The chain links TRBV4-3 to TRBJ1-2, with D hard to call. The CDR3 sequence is CASSQALYGYTF. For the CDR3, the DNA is TGCGCCAGCAGCCAAGCCCTCTATGGCTACACCTTC.